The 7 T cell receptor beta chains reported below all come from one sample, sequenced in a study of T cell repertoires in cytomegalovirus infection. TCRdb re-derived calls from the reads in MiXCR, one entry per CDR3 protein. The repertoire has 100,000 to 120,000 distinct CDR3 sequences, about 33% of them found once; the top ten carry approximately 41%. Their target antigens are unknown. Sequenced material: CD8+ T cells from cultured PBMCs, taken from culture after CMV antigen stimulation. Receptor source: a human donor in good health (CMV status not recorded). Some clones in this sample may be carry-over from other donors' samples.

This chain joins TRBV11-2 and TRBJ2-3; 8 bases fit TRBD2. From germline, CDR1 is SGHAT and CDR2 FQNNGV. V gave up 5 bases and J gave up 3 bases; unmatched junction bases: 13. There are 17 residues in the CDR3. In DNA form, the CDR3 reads TGTGCCAGCAGCCCGGGCGTTGGCGAGCGGGAGACAGATACGCAGTATTTT. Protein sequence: CASSPGVGERETDTQYF.

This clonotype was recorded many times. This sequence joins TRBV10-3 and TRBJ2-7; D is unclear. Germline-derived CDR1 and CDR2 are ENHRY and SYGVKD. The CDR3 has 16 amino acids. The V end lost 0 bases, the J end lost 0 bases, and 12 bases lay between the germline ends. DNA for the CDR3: TGTGCCATCAGTGAGTCAACTGCAGTTAGCTCCTACGAGCAGTACTTC. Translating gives CAISESTAVSSYEQYF.

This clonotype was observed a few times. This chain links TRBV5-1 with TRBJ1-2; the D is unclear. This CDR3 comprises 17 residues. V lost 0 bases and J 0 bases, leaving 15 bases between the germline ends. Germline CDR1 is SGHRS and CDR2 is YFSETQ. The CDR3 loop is CASSLDGQTTANYGYTF. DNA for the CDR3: TGCGCCAGCAGCTTGGATGGTCAGACCACGGCTAACTATGGCTACACCTTC.

CDR3 sequence (DNA): TGTGCCAGCAACGACGGGGGGCGCAATGAGCAGTTCTTC. It is translated as CASNDGGRNEQFF. The chain recombines TRBV25-1 with TRBJ2-1; D may be TRBD2 (7 bases). This CDR3 has 13 residues. Trimming left V 7 bases short and J 6 bases short, with 13 bases between. The germline gives CDR1 MGHDK, CDR2 SYGVNS.

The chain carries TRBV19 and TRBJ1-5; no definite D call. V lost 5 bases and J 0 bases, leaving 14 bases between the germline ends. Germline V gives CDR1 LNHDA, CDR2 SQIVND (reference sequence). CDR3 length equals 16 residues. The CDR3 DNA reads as TGTGCCAGTAGTCTGAGACACCATTATAGCAATCAGCCCCAGCATTTT. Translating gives CASSLRHHYSNQPQHF.

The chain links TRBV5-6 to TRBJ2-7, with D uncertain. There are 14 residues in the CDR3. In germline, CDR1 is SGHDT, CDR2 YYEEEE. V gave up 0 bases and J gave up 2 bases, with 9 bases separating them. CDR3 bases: TGTGCCAGCAGCTTGGGACACTACACCTACGAGCAGTACTTC. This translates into CASSLGHYTYEQYF.

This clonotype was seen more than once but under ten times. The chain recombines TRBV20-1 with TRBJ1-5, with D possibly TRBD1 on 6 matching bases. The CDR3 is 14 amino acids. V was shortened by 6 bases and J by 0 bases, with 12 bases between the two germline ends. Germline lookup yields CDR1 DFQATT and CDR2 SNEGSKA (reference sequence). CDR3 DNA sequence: TGCAGTGCCCGGGACACTTATAGCAATCAGCCCCAGCATTTT. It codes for CSARDTYSNQPQHF.